The sequence of this TCR beta chain was determined in a study of beta chain features in type 1 diabetes. Study-wide results and caveats: All four CD4+ subsets from Type 1 diabetes patients carried moderately but significantly shorter TCRB CDR3s.

A remark on this clone: Antigen unknown.

Since all of the isolated RNA was reverse transcribed, expressed TCRB transcripts were what got sequenced. Sequencing used immunoSEQ multiplex PCR; TCRdb keeps in-frame clones, though not all of them. The profile shows about 270,000 clones, approximately 14% of them singletons. CDR1 is SGHTA and CDR2 is FQGNSA in the germline V gene. Trimming cost V 2 bases and J 7 bases, with 6 bases left between them. CDR3 size: 12 residues. Purity of each sorted population was above 98%. The sequence derives from a woman in her forties in good health. Sequenced input: naive CD4+ T cells from blood. V and J are TRBV7-2 and TRBJ1-5; D is undetermined. The CDR3, as DNA: TGTGCCAGCAGCTTACGGGGACAGCCCCAGCATTTT. As protein: CASSLRGQPQHF. The full variable domain, its missing parts supplied by reference TRBV7-2 and TRBJ1-5, is GAGVSQSPSNKVTEKGKDVELRCDPISGHTALYWYRQSLGQGLEFLIYFQGNSAPDKSGLPSDRFSAERTGGSVSTLTIQRTQQEDSAVYLCASSLRGQPQHFGDGTRLSIL.